The 28 T cell receptor beta chains in this list originate from one sample, sequenced in a study of kidney transplant recipient with SARS-CoV-2 infection. From the reads, TCRdb called clonotypes with MiXCR, one entry per CDR3 protein. The data hold 200,000 to 300,000 distinct CDR3 sequences, with roughly 26% observed a single time. Sequences were derived from a blood sample, sampled at baseline and on roughly day 110 from a kidney transplant recipient. The receptor source for this set is a male patient aged 25-45 years who had COVID-19 and was a kidney transplant recipient. Some T cells may arise from the graft donor.

This clonotype was recorded at least ten times. J is TRBJ2-1 and V is TRBV6-5; D perhaps matches TRBD2 (6 bases). Germline V CDR1 and CDR2: MNHEY, SVGAGI. Trimming pared 6 bases from V and 6 bases from J, leaving 12 bases between. The CDR3 has 13 residues. The CDR3 DNA reads as TGTGCCAGCAGCCTCTCGCGGGGCAATGAGCAGTTCTTC. This encodes CASSLSRGNEQFF.

This clonotype has more than one count but fewer than ten. This sequence may be a read error, since a much larger clone differs from it by one base. The rearrangement uses TRBV19 and TRBJ1-2; tentative D call: TRBD1 (5 bases). The CDR3 runs to 17 residues. Trimming shortened V by 4 bases and J by 4 bases, and 22 bases separated the two germline ends. CDR1 and CDR2 (germline): LNHDA, SQIVND (reference sequence). This CDR3 is CASSTFGANRKTYGYTF. In DNA form, the CDR3 reads TGTGCCAGTAGTACATTCGGGGCAAATCGAAAGACCTATGGCTACACCTTC.

This clonotype was counted at least ten times. The CDR3 nucleotides are TGTGCCAGCAGCTTATCTTATCTGGGCACTGAAGCTTTCTTT. It encodes CASSLSYLGTEAFF. V usage is TRBV7-6 and J usage is TRBJ1-1, with D uncertain. CDR1 and CDR2 from the germline V gene are SGHVS and FNYEAQ. The length of the CDR3 is 14 residues. Trimming took off 2 bases at V and 4 bases at J, with 11 bases between the two ends.

In this sample, this clonotype turned up many times. The CDR3 reads CSARPPYGLAGGRYEQYF. Here the CDR3 DNA reads TGCAGTGCTAGACCCCCCTATGGGCTAGCGGGGGGGAGGTACGAGCAGTACTTC. This chain connects TRBV20-1 to TRBJ2-7, with 12 bases aligning to TRBD2. The J segment lost 4 bases and the V segment lost 2 bases, leaving 15 bases of the junction unmatched. This CDR3 is 18 amino acids long. CDR1 is DFQATT, CDR2 SNEGSKA, per germline (reference sequence).

About this clonotype: This may arise from a read error, as a much more abundant clone is one base away. The chain employs TRBV13 and TRBJ1-2, with 7 bases aligning to TRBD1. Germline V gene lookup returns CDR1 PRHDT and CDR2 FYEKMQ (reference sequence). The CDR3 has 13 amino acids. Germline trimming cut 4 bases from V and 8 bases from J; bases unmatched to any gene: 7. The chain's CDR3 is CASSSALGGGYTF. CDR3 sequence (DNA): TGTGCCAGCAGCTCCGCCTTAGGGGGCGGCTACACCTTC.

This clonotype was seen at least ten times. The genes are TRBV5-4 and TRBJ1-2, with D possibly matching TRBD1 (6 bases). The CDR3 covers 15 residues. The ends were cut back, 1 base at V and 7 bases at J, with 17 bases in the middle. Germline V gene lookup returns CDR1 SGHNT and CDR2 YYREEE (reference sequence). The CDR3 nucleotides are TGTGCCAGCAGCTTGCCGAACCAGGGGATAGGTGGCTACACCTTC. Protein product: CASSLPNQGIGGYTF. The full variable domain, its missing parts supplied by reference TRBV5-4 and TRBJ1-2, is ETGVTQSPTHLIKTRGQQVTLRCSSQSGHNTVSWYQQALGQGPQFIFQYYREEENGRGNFPPRFSGLQFPNYSSELNVNALELDDSALYLCASSLPNQGIGGYTFGSGTRLTVV.

This clonotype was observed many times. V gene TRBV6-5 combines with J gene TRBJ1-2; D possibly corresponds to TRBD1 (5 bases). The germline V gene has CDR1 MNHEY and CDR2 SVGAGI. The CDR3 is made up of 13 amino acids. V lost 2 bases to trimming and J lost 4 bases, with 8 bases between them. DNA for the CDR3: TGTGCCAGCAGTTACGTGGGGGGCTATGGCTACACCTTC. Protein: CASSYVGGYGYTF.

In the case of this clonotype: A much larger clone lies one base from this, so it may be a read error. The chain uses TRBV20-1 and TRBJ1-5, with D possibly being TRBD1 (6 bases). The CDR3 runs 14 residues. With 5 bases removed from V and 4 bases from J, the gap between germline ends came to 15 bases. Germline CDR1 DFQATT, CDR2 SNEGSKA (reference sequence). The CDR3 loop is CSAGGYRENQPQHF. DNA of the CDR3: TGCAGTGCTGGGGGGTACAGGGAAAATCAGCCCCAGCATTTT.

As for this clonotype: Just one base apart from a much larger clone, this may be a read error. The chain carries TRBV12-3 or TRBV12-4 and TRBJ1-2; D unresolved. The CDR3 consists of 17 residues. With 5 bases removed from V and 4 bases from J, the gap between germline ends came to 23 bases. The CDR3, as DNA: TGTGCCAGCAGTATATATGTCAGCTTCCGAAAGACCTATGGCTACACCTTC. Translated: CASSIYVSFRKTYGYTF.

This clonotype showed up many times. The chain has TRBV7-2 and TRBJ1-4; D not certain. CDR1 and CDR2 (germline): SGHTA, FQGNSA. The V and J ends lost 5 bases and 2 bases respectively, with 18 bases between them. There are 17 residues in the CDR3. CDR3 bases: TGTGCCAGCAGCCAAAACGGTGGCGGCCACACTAATGAAAAACTGTTTTTT. Translating it yields CASSQNGGGHTNEKLFF.

The genes are TRBV20-1 and TRBJ2-1; TRBD2 agrees at 8 bases. Trimming took 2 bases from V and 3 from J; bases not matched to a gene: 9. CDR1 is DFQATT and CDR2 is SNEGSKA in the germline V gene (reference sequence). This CDR3 region has 16 residues. CDR3: CSARPVLAADYNEQFF. The CDR3 region has the DNA TGCAGTGCTAGACCTGTACTAGCGGCGGACTACAATGAGCAGTTCTTC.

Concerning this clonotype: One end of the junction fails to match germline, which may point to a read error. J is TRBJ2-5 and V is TRBV19; D might be TRBD1 (6 bases). Germline CDR1 LNHDA, CDR2 SQIVND (reference sequence). The CDR3 spans 14 residues. The CDR3 loop is CASSITGSRETQHF. In DNA form, the CDR3 reads TGTGCCAGTAGTATCACAGGGAGTAGGGAGACCCAGCACTTC.

Points on this clonotype: Germline is not matched at one junction end, which may reflect a read error. CDR3: CGARRGLARHNEQFF. The DNA of the CDR3 is TGCGGTGCTAGAAGGGGACTAGCGCGACACAATGAGCAGTTCTTC. V gene TRBV20-1 combines with J gene TRBJ2-1, with TRBD2 matching 10 bases. Germline loops: CDR1 DFQATT, CDR2 SNEGSKA (reference sequence). This CDR3 is built from 15 residues.

This clonotype was seen only a few times. This chain connects TRBV2 to TRBJ1-1; possible D gene TRBD1, 6 bases. This CDR3 is 11 amino acids long. Germline-derived CDR1 and CDR2 are SNHLY and FYNNEI. The V and J ends lost 9 bases and 7 bases respectively, with 12 bases between them. This chain's CDR3 is CARVGGNEAFF. As DNA, the CDR3 is TGTGCCAGGGTAGGGGGGAATGAAGCTTTCTTT.

This clonotype was found many times. CDR3 DNA: TGTGCCAGCAGTTTCGACGTATCATCACCCCTCCACTTT. Residues: CASSFDVSSPLHF. The rearrangement links TRBV27 to TRBJ1-6; D not certain. V lost 3 bases and J lost 10, with 10 bases in between. This CDR3 region has 13 residues. Germline V CDR1 and CDR2: MNHEY, SMNVEV (reference sequence).

This clonotype was counted ten times or more. This rearrangement joins TRBV29-1 to TRBJ1-2; 9 positions match TRBD1. With V trimmed by 3 bases and J by 3 bases, 2 bases remained unmatched. CDR1 is SQVTM and CDR2 is ANQGSEA in the germline V gene. CDR3 length: 13 residues. CDR3 in amino acids: CSVDRTGDYGYTF. As DNA, the CDR3 is TGCAGCGTTGATCGGACAGGGGACTATGGCTACACCTTC.

This clonotype was seen at least ten times. The chain is built from TRBV7-8 and TRBJ1-2, with 9 bases aligning to TRBD1. J gave up 1 base and V 5 bases, and 5 bases lay outside the gene matches. The CDR3 spans 15 residues. Germline CDR1 is SGHVS and CDR2 is FQNEAQ. The CDR3 here is CASSIRDRVNYGYTF. The DNA of the CDR3 is TGTGCCAGCAGCATCCGGGACAGGGTTAACTATGGCTACACCTTC. The whole variable domain, filled in from reference TRBV7-8 and TRBJ1-2, reads GAGVSQSPRYKVAKRGQDVALRCDPISGHVSLFWYQQALGQGPEFLTYFQNEAQLDKSGLPSDRFFAERPEGSVSTLKIQRTQQEDSAVYLCASSIRDRVNYGYTFGSGTRLTVV.

This clonotype came up many times. The V gene is TRBV6-5, the J gene TRBJ2-7, with TRBD1 matching 7 bases. V dropped 2 bases and J dropped 2; count of bases not matched to a gene: 6. The CDR3 length is 15 residues. Germline assignment: CDR1 MNHEY and CDR2 SVGAGI. CDR3 loop: CASSYAEQGPYEQYF. The CDR3 DNA follows: TGTGCCAGCAGTTACGCCGAACAGGGGCCCTACGAGCAGTACTTC.

This clonotype occurred a few times. The rearrangement joins TRBV5-6 to TRBJ2-2; D is ambiguous. V lost 3 bases, J lost 2 bases, and 8 bases lay in between. Germline-derived CDR1 and CDR2 are SGHDT and YYEEEE. The length of the CDR3 is 14 residues. The CDR3 DNA sequence: TGTGCCAGCAGCTCGACGGTAAACACCGGGGAGCTGTTTTTT. Amino acid sequence: CASSSTVNTGELFF.

This clonotype was detected ten times or more. V and J are TRBV2 and TRBJ1-2; D is perhaps TRBD1 (6 bases). This CDR3 has 14 amino acids. The germline V gene encodes CDR1 SNHLY and CDR2 FYNNEI. V gave up 4 bases and J gave up 0 bases, with 9 bases separating them. The CDR3 sequence is CASSAGASNYGYTF. CDR3 sequence (DNA): TGTGCCAGCAGTGCAGGGGCGTCTAACTATGGCTACACCTTC.

This clonotype was detected once. A read error may explain this, as a much larger clone is one base away. The chain couples TRBV7-2 to TRBJ1-2, with no clear D. The CDR3 sequence is 15 residues long. Germline CDR1 and CDR2: SGHTA and FQGNSA. The germline V and J ends were trimmed by 1 base and 4 bases, with 13 bases remaining between them. CDR3 amino acids: CASSLERCAGYGYTF. CDR3 coding DNA: TGTGCCAGCAGCTTAGAAAGATGCGCAGGCTATGGCTACACCTTC.

V is TRBV6-2 or TRBV6-3 and J is TRBJ2-1, with no clear D. CDR1 and CDR2 from the germline V gene are MNHEY and SVGEGT. CDR3 length: 17 residues. Trimming took off 4 bases at V and 8 bases at J, with 24 bases between the two ends. CDR3 in DNA: TGTGCCAGCAGTTTCGGTTTGAGGAGCTCTCTCCGGGATGAGCAGTTCTTC. It codes for CASSFGLRSSLRDEQFF.

On this clonotype: The conserved phenylalanine or tryptophan normally closing the CDR3 is absent here, so this likely arose from a read error. This chain links TRBV9 with TRBJ1-2; 10 nucleotides line up with TRBD1. Looked up from germline, CDR1 is SGDLS and CDR2 is YYNGEE. The V and J ends lost 4 bases and 4 bases, in that order; junction bases with no gene match: 4. The CDR3 loop spans 14 amino acids. CDR3 residues: CASSSTGGGYGYTV. In DNA, the CDR3 is TGTGCCAGCAGCTCGACAGGGGGCGGCTATGGCTACACCGTC.

In this sample, this clonotype turned up a few times. J is TRBJ2-1 and V is TRBV20-1, with 7 bases identical to TRBD2. The V gene end was trimmed by 6 bases and the J gene end by 8 bases; junction bases not matched to a gene: 16. Germline V gene sequence: CDR1 DFQATT, CDR2 SNEGSKA (reference sequence). The CDR3 totals 15 residues. The CDR3 region has the DNA TGCAGTGCCCCCGGGTGGGCGGGAGTTGGCGATGAGCAGTTCTTC. Amino acid sequence: CSAPGWAGVGDEQFF.

Remarks on this clonotype: A much larger clone sits a single nucleotide away, making a read error possible. J is TRBJ2-1 and V is TRBV6-5; perhaps TRBD2 as D (6 bases). Germline loops: CDR1 MNHEY, CDR2 SVGAGI. CDR3 length: 13 amino acids. For the CDR3, the DNA is TGTGCCAGCACCCGGGGGACTTACAATGGGCAGTTCTTC. Protein product: CASTRGTYNGQFF.

This clonotype showed up just a few times. The chain is built from TRBV7-6 and TRBJ1-2, with D unclear. The CDR3 totals 17 residues. V gave up 5 bases and J gave up 4 bases, with 23 bases separating them. CDR1 is SGHVS, CDR2 FNYEAQ, per germline. CDR3 coding DNA: TGTGCCAGCAGCAACTTGTTTGAATCTCGAAAGACCTATGGCTACACCTTC. Protein product: CASSNLFESRKTYGYTF.

In its sample, this clonotype was seen many times. The chain employs TRBV12-3 or TRBV12-4 and TRBJ1-5; 7 nucleotides line up with TRBD1. The CDR3 is 14 amino acids. Trimming took 1 base from V and 7 from J; bases not matched to a gene: 4. The CDR3 is CASSLGTGGQPQHF. CDR3 nucleotide sequence: TGTGCCAGCAGTTTAGGGACAGGCGGGCAGCCCCAGCATTTT.

This clonotype was observed a handful of times. J is TRBJ2-1 and V is TRBV4-1; D call uncertain. Per the germline V gene, CDR1 is MGHRA and CDR2 is YSYEKL. The length of the CDR3 is 15 residues. Trimming stripped 4 bases from V and 1 base from J, with 11 bases between. The CDR3 is CASSPTEWSYNEQFF. In DNA, the CDR3 is TGCGCCAGCAGCCCCACGGAGTGGTCCTACAATGAGCAGTTCTTC.